Listed below are T cell receptor beta chains from one sample, sequenced in a study of blood T cells in healthy people across ages. TCRdb re-called the 5' RACE reads through MiXCR, storing one row per CDR3 protein. This sample has some 760,000 distinct CDR3 sequences, with 25% found just once. These data also featured in a second study, about T cells of mothers and their children.

Sequencing input: blood. The receptor set was obtained from a boy aged 5 to 17 in good health. Both conserved end residues are part of each CDR3. D genes are given only for firm matches. Rows give clone size only sometimes, using once, few, many, or a class for an expanded clone.

CDR3 length,V gene,J gene,clone size,D gene,CDR3 DNA,CDR3 protein
20,TRBV15,TRBJ1-2,.,TRBD1,TGTGCCACCAGCACCCTATCTCCCAGGGACAGGGGGCGTACGGAGGATGGCTACACCTTC,CATSTLSPRDRGRTEDGYTF
14,TRBV29-1,TRBJ2-7,.,TRBD1,TGCAGCGTTGATTCCGGGACAGGGTCTCGCGAGCAGTACTTC,CSVDSGTGSREQYF
15,TRBV6-1,TRBJ1-2,few,.,TGTGCCAGCAGTGATTTACAGGGATTTCACTATGGCTACACCTTC,CASSDLQGFHYGYTF
15,TRBV12-3/TRBV12-4,TRBJ1-4,.,TRBD1,TGTGCCAGCAGTCCGCTAGGGGGCGCGGGAGAAAAACTGTTTTTT,CASSPLGGAGEKLFF
16,TRBV7-8,TRBJ2-3,once,TRBD2,TGTGCCAGCAGCTTACCTAGCGGGAGGGCCCCAGATACGCAGTATTTT,CASSLPSGRAPDTQYF
14,TRBV5-1,TRBJ1-1,.,.,TGCGCCAGCAGCCCGACAGGTCGGAACACTGAAGCTTTCTTT,CASSPTGRNTEAFF
16,TRBV11-2,TRBJ2-5,.,.,TGTGCCAGCAGCTTAGCAGCGTCCCCGTACCAAGAGACCCAGTACTTC,CASSLAASPYQETQYF
16,TRBV7-9,TRBJ2-1,.,TRBD2,TGTGCCAGCAGTCCCGGGGGGAGCGGCTCCTACAATGAGCAGTTCTTC,CASSPGGSGSYNEQFF
14,TRBV7-2,TRBJ1-3,.,.,TGTGCCAGCAGCTTAGAGCCGGGGGGAAACACCATATATTTT,CASSLEPGGNTIYF
12,TRBV6-5,TRBJ1-1,.,.,TGTGCCAGCAGTTACGTAGGGGGTGAAGCTTTCTTT,CASSYVGGEAFF
16,TRBV6-2/TRBV6-3,TRBJ2-3,few,TRBD1,TGTGCCAGCAGTTACCCGGACAGGGTCCATGCAGATACGCAGTATTTT,CASSYPDRVHADTQYF
15,TRBV28,TRBJ2-7,.,TRBD2,TGTGCCAGCAGCCCTGCCGGGACTAGCGGACACGAGCAGTACTTC,CASSPAGTSGHEQYF
11,TRBV20-1,TRBJ2-1,.,TRBD2,TGCAGTGCCCTACTAGCGGATGAGCAGTTCTTC,CSALLADEQFF
14,TRBV20-1,TRBJ1-5,.,.,TGCAGTGCTAGAGATGGGACCGCCCGTCAGCCCCAGCATTTT,CSARDGTARQPQHF
12,TRBV6-2/TRBV6-3,TRBJ2-7,few,TRBD1,TGTGCCAGCAGTACCACAGGGGGCGAGCAGTACTTC,CASSTTGGEQYF
19,TRBV5-1,TRBJ2-1,few,.,TGCGCCAGCAGCTTGGGCCAATACGGGGTGGGGGCTTCCTACAATGAGCAGTTCTTC,CASSLGQYGVGASYNEQFF
15,TRBV7-8,TRBJ2-3,.,.,TGTGCCAGCAGCCCCCGAACCCTTAGCACAGATACGCAGTATTTT,CASSPRTLSTDTQYF
16,TRBV11-2,TRBJ2-1,.,.,TGTGCCAGCAGCTTTGCTCTAACAGGACCTGGTAATGAGCAGTTCTTC,CASSFALTGPGNEQFF
15,TRBV2,TRBJ2-2,.,.,TGTGCCAGCAGTGTGGAGACACAGAACACCGGGGAGCTGTTTTTT,CASSVETQNTGELFF
20,TRBV11-1,TRBJ2-7,.,TRBD2,TGTGCCAGCAGAGGGACTAGCGGGAGGGAATCTTTAATAAACTCCTACGAGCAGTACTTC,CASRGTSGRESLINSYEQYF
11,TRBV6-2/TRBV6-3,TRBJ1-5,.,.,TGTGCCAGCAGTGACTATCAGCCCCAGCATTTT,CASSDYQPQHF
18,TRBV28,TRBJ2-5,.,TRBD2,TGTGCCAGCAGTTTAGGCGGGACTAGCGGGAGGCTCCAAGAGACCCAGTACTTC,CASSLGGTSGRLQETQYF
15,TRBV20-1,TRBJ2-6,.,.,TGCAGTGCTAGACAGGACCGAGGGGGGGCCAACGTCCTGACTTTC,CSARQDRGGANVLTF
14,TRBV5-1,TRBJ2-1,few,TRBD2,TGCGCCAGCAGCGGGACTAGCGGGAGTTATGAGCAGTTCTTC,CASSGTSGSYEQFF
14,TRBV9,TRBJ2-1,.,.,TGTGCCAGCAGCGTAGGTGGGAGTAGGAATGAGCAGTTCTTC,CASSVGGSRNEQFF
15,TRBV11-2,TRBJ2-7,.,TRBD1,TGTGCCAGCAGCCCCGGGACAGGGCTTACCTACGAGCAGTACTTC,CASSPGTGLTYEQYF
15,TRBV10-3,TRBJ1-1,.,.,TGTGCCACGCAAGAGCCCGGGTCGGGTAGCACTGAAGCTTTCTTT,CATQEPGSGSTEAFF
15,TRBV12-3/TRBV12-4,TRBJ2-7,.,.,TGTGCCAGCAGTTCTCGACAGCGACTCACCTACGAGCAGTACTTC,CASSSRQRLTYEQYF
12,TRBV6-6,TRBJ2-1,many,.,TGTGCCAGCGGCAAGTACCACAATGAGCAGTTCTTC,CASGKYHNEQFF
13,TRBV20-1,TRBJ2-1,.,.,TGCAGTGCTGTAGCGAGCTCCTACAATGAGCAGTTCTTC,CSAVASSYNEQFF
13,TRBV3-1,TRBJ2-5,.,.,TGTGCCAGCAGCCAAGAATGGAGAGAGACCCAGTACTTC,CASSQEWRETQYF
14,TRBV7-2,TRBJ2-5,few,.,TGTGCCAGCAGCTTACGGCGGAACCAAGAGACCCAGTACTTC,CASSLRRNQETQYF
14,TRBV20-1,TRBJ2-7,.,.,TGCAGTGCTAGAGCGGGGACGGGAGTGGGCGAGCAGTACTTC,CSARAGTGVGEQYF
14,TRBV12-5,TRBJ2-7,few,TRBD1,TGTGCTAGTGCCCCGGGACAGGGGGTCTACGAGCAGTACTTC,CASAPGQGVYEQYF
14,TRBV20-1,TRBJ2-7,few,.,TGCAGTGCTAGAGTTTACCAGACGACCTACGAGCAGTACTTC,CSARVYQTTYEQYF
13,TRBV29-1,TRBJ1-1,.,.,TGCAGCGTTGAACAGGGAGGTCACACTGAAGCTTTCTTT,CSVEQGGHTEAFF
12,TRBV7-2,TRBJ2-7,once,.,TGTGCCAGCAGCTTAGGGTATTACGAGCAGTACTTC,CASSLGYYEQYF
14,TRBV28,TRBJ2-7,few,.,TGTGCCAGCAGTTTATCCTCGGGTCCCTCCGAGCAGTACTTC,CASSLSSGPSEQYF
14,TRBV6-2/TRBV6-3,TRBJ2-7,few,.,TGTGCCAGCAGTTACAGAGGGATCCCGGACGAGCAGTACTTC,CASSYRGIPDEQYF
15,TRBV7-9,TRBJ2-3,.,.,TGTGCCAGCAGCTTTCAGGAGGAGGTGACAGATACGCAGTATTTT,CASSFQEEVTDTQYF
13,TRBV6-6,TRBJ2-7,once,TRBD2,TGTGCCAGCATGCTAGCGGAGTCCTACGAGCAGTACTTC,CASMLAESYEQYF
14,TRBV10-3,TRBJ1-2,.,.,TGTGCCATCAGGACGGAAGGGGAGCCCTATGGCTACACCTTC,CAIRTEGEPYGYTF
14,TRBV28,TRBJ1-5,few,TRBD1,TGTGCCAGCAGTTCGACAGGGCACGGTCAGCCCCAGCATTTT,CASSSTGHGQPQHF
17,TRBV5-1,TRBJ2-3,few,.,TGCGCCAGCAGCTTGGGGGGCACGACAGTGATCACAGATACGCAGTATTTT,CASSLGGTTVITDTQYF
14,TRBV4-2,TRBJ1-2,.,.,TGTGCCAGCAACCCACCAGGAGAGTCGGAGGGCTACACCTTC,CASNPPGESEGYTF
12,TRBV29-1,TRBJ2-3,.,.,TGCAGCGTGATAGGAGGCACAGATACGCAGTATTTT,CSVIGGTDTQYF
15,TRBV20-1,TRBJ1-2,.,TRBD1,TGCAGTGCAAACGTTGGACAGGGAGATAACTATGGCTACGCCTTC,CSANVGQGDNYGYAF
19,TRBV3-1,TRBJ2-6,.,.,TGTGCCAGCAGCCATTGTCCCTCGGGGGTTGCGGTTGGGGCCAACGTCCTGACTTTC,CASSHCPSGVAVGANVLTF
17,TRBV24-1,TRBJ2-5,.,TRBD2,TGTGCCACCAGTGATTTCGGACTAGCGGGGGGTCGAGAGACCCAGTACTTC,CATSDFGLAGGRETQYF
18,TRBV28,TRBJ2-3,.,.,TGTGCCAGCAGTTTCCCTCAAGCCCAGGGGCTAAGGGCAGATACGCAGTATTTT,CASSFPQAQGLRADTQYF
9,TRBV7-9,TRBJ1-2,.,.,TGTGCCAGCAGCCCGGGCTACACCTTC,CASSPGYTF
12,TRBV11-2,TRBJ1-2,.,.,TGTGCCAGCAGCTTTAACGTGGAGGGCTACACCTTC,CASSFNVEGYTF
15,TRBV4-3,TRBJ2-3,.,.,TGCGCCAGCAGCCAAGAGAATAATTCTGGCTATACGCAGTATTTT,CASSQENNSGYTQYF
14,TRBV6-1,TRBJ2-7,.,TRBD2,TGTGCCAGCAGATTTAGCGGGAGTTTGTACGAGCAGTACTTC,CASRFSGSLYEQYF
15,TRBV7-2,TRBJ1-3,.,.,TGTGCCAGCAGCTTTGACGGCAACTCTGGAAACACCATATATTTT,CASSFDGNSGNTIYF
9,TRBV6-6,TRBJ1-2,.,.,TGTGCCAGCAGCCCCGGAATAACCTTC,CASSPGITF
15,TRBV7-3,TRBJ1-1,.,.,TGTGCCAGCAGCTTAAGTCGAGGTCAGAACACTGAAGCTTTCTTT,CASSLSRGQNTEAFF